The 15 T cell receptor beta chains reported below all come from one sample, sequenced in a study of molecular identifiers for immune sequencing clone quantification. TCRdb recomputed calls from the PCR reads with MiXCR, one row per CDR3 protein. The table records 350,000 or so distinct CDR3 sequences, about a fifth of them present only once. Sequencing was carried out using naive CD8+ T cells from blood, with Jurkat cell RNA spiked in. Stated subset: FACS-sorted CD8+CD4-CCR7+CD45RA+ naive T cells. These receptors all come from a human donor in good health. Some libraries in this study had Jurkat cell RNA spiked in.

A note on this clonotype: A single base separates this from a much larger clone, so it may be a read error. The rearrangement uses TRBV15 and TRBJ2-2; perhaps TRBD2 as D (5 bases). The CDR3 spans 15 residues. Looked up from germline, CDR1 is LNHNV and CDR2 is YYDKDF (reference sequence). The CDR3 spells CATSTEELRTGELLF. For the CDR3, the DNA is TGTGCCACCAGCACCGAAGAGCTTCGTACCGGGGAGCTGCTTTTT.

This clonotype was found a few times. The V gene is TRBV27, the J gene TRBJ2-3, with 7 positions matching TRBD2. The CDR3 length is 18 residues. The J segment lost 3 bases and the V segment lost 1 base, leaving 13 bases of the junction unmatched. CDR1 MNHEY and CDR2 SMNVEV come from the germline V gene (reference sequence). The DNA of the CDR3 is TGTGCCAGCAGTTTATATTCGCTGGGGGGGTTGGGAACAGATACGCAGTATTTT. Encoded protein: CASSLYSLGGLGTDTQYF.

V gene TRBV6-5 combines with J gene TRBJ1-3, with TRBD1 as a possible D gene (5 bases). Deletions cut 3 bases from V and 1 base from J, with 7 bases between. The CDR3 contains 14 residues. In germline, CDR1 is MNHEY, CDR2 SVGAGI. The CDR3 reads CASSYGGSGNTIYF. CDR3 bases: TGTGCCAGCAGTTATGGGGGGTCTGGAAACACCATATATTTT.

This clonotype was seen repeatedly, ten times or more. The rearrangement uses TRBV24-1 and TRBJ1-5; TRBD1 is a possible D gene (6 bases). In germline, CDR1 is KGHDR, CDR2 SFDVKD. This CDR3 spans 14 amino acids. Trimming cost V 2 bases and J 4 bases, with 8 bases left between them. The CDR3 loop is CATSDSDSNQPQHF. DNA of the CDR3: TGTGCCACCAGTGATTCGGACAGTAATCAGCCCCAGCATTTT.

This clonotype appeared a few times. The V call is TRBV13, the J call TRBJ2-3, with TRBD1 matching 8 bases. V lost 5 bases, J lost 0 bases, and 10 bases stayed unmatched. There are 17 residues in the CDR3. In germline, CDR1 is PRHDT, CDR2 FYEKMQ (reference sequence). CDR3 region: CASSTLATGESTDTQYF. The CDR3 DNA reads TGTGCCAGCAGCACCCTTGCGACAGGGGAAAGCACAGATACGCAGTATTTT.

Comment on this clonotype: Just one base apart from a much larger clone, this may be a read error. The J gene is TRBJ2-7, the V gene TRBV7-6, with D perhaps being TRBD1 or TRBD2 (5 bases each). Trimming cost V 0 bases and J 2 bases, with 11 bases left between them. The CDR3 runs to 15 residues. From germline, CDR1 is SGHVS and CDR2 FNYEAQ. The CDR3 DNA reads TGTGCCAGCAGCTTAGCTAACGGGGCCCCCTACGAGCAGTACTTC. As protein: CASSLANGAPYEQYF.

As concerns this clonotype: A much bigger clone sits one base away, suggesting this may be a read error. The chain combines TRBV4-1 with TRBJ1-6; 9 nucleotides align to TRBD1. The CDR3 sequence is 16 residues long. Germline V gene data show CDR1 as MGHRA and CDR2 as YSYEKL. The CDR3 coding sequence is TGCGCCAGCAGCCAAGATCTAGGGACAGGGAATTCATCCCTCCACTTT. Its translation: CASSQDLGTGNSSLHF.

This clonotype came up many times. This sequence joins TRBV5-4 and TRBJ2-7; tentative D call: TRBD1 (5 bases). Germline V gene lookup returns CDR1 SGHNT and CDR2 YYREEE (reference sequence). The CDR3 length is 14 residues. With 4 bases removed from V and 0 bases from J, the gap between germline ends came to 11 bases. The CDR3 loop reads CASSVRQNSYEQYF. CDR3 coding DNA: TGTGCCAGCAGCGTCCGACAGAACTCCTACGAGCAGTACTTC.

There are many counts of this clonotype. J is TRBJ1-1 and V is TRBV19; no definite D call. CDR3 size: 15 residues. Trimming left V 5 bases short and J 3 bases short, with 16 bases between. Germline loops: CDR1 LNHDA, CDR2 SQIVND (reference sequence). CDR3 loop: CASSPFQGADTEAFF. CDR3 nucleotides: TGTGCCAGTAGTCCCTTCCAAGGTGCGGACACTGAAGCTTTCTTT.

The chain recombines TRBV7-9 with TRBJ2-6, with a weak D call TRBD2 (6 bases). The germline V gene has CDR1 SEHNR and CDR2 FQNEAQ (reference sequence). The CDR3 sequence is 17 residues long. Between the trimmed V and J ends, which lost 7 bases and 0 bases, there was a span of 16 bases. The CDR3 nucleotides are TGTGCCAGCATGTACGCGGGAAGAGCCTCTGGGGCCAACGTCCTGACTTTC. It is translated as CASMYAGRASGANVLTF.

Regarding this clonotype: A much larger clone is a single base away; this may be a read error. This sequence joins TRBV25-1 and TRBJ2-2; D could derive from TRBD1 or TRBD2 (7 bases each). Germline CDR1 reads MGHDK; CDR2 reads SYGVNS. CDR3 length: 15 amino acids. CDR3 loop: CASRGGDSNTGELLF. In DNA, the CDR3 is TGTGCCAGCAGGGGAGGGGACAGCAACACCGGGGAGCTGCTTTTT.

The V gene is TRBV3-1, the J gene TRBJ2-3; the D is unclear. Trimming removed 0 bases from V and 2 bases from J, with 18 bases in between. Germline CDR1 is LGHDT and CDR2 is YNNKEL (reference sequence). CDR3 size: 18 residues. The CDR3 bases are TGTGCCAGCAGCCAAGAAACCTCCGGTGGTACCACCACAGATACGCAGTATTTT. Protein sequence: CASSQETSGGTTTDTQYF.

The chain recombines TRBV27 with TRBJ1-5, with TRBD1 matching 7 bases. Germline V gene sequence: CDR1 MNHEY, CDR2 SMNVEV (reference sequence). V lost 4 bases, J lost 4 bases, and 7 bases stayed unmatched. The CDR3 spans 15 residues. This CDR3 reads CASSSSGQANQPQHF. CDR3 nucleotides: TGTGCCAGCAGTTCATCAGGACAGGCTAATCAGCCCCAGCATTTT.

At least ten counts were recorded for this clonotype. V and J are TRBV7-2 and TRBJ2-5; 9 bases agree with TRBD2. Losses at the gene ends were 9 bases for V and 4 bases for J; bases not matched to a gene: 18. The CDR3 consists of 17 residues. Germline V CDR1 and CDR2: SGHTA, FQGNSA. This chain's CDR3 is CASIGGLAGRFPETQYF. The CDR3 DNA reads TGTGCCAGTATAGGGGGACTAGCTGGCCGGTTTCCAGAGACCCAGTACTTC. The variable domain in full, with the rest retrieved from reference TRBV7-2 and TRBJ2-5, is GAGVSQSPSNKVTEKGKDVELRCDPISGHTALYWYRQSLGQGLEFLIYFQGNSAPDKSGLPSDRFSAERTGGSVSTLTIQRTQQEDSAVYLCASIGGLAGRFPETQYFGPGTRLLVL.

This clonotype occurred a few times. This chain uses TRBV25-1 with TRBJ2-1; D possibly corresponds to TRBD1 (6 bases). The CDR3 length is 20 residues. Trimming left V 3 bases short and J 1 base short, with 25 bases between. The germline V gene encodes CDR1 MGHDK and CDR2 SYGVNS. The CDR3 loop is CASSDWDMRKGFGSYNEQFF. CDR3 coding DNA: TGTGCCAGCAGTGATTGGGACATGCGGAAAGGGTTTGGGTCCTACAATGAGCAGTTCTTC.